What follows describes a single TCR beta chain. The record originates from a study of T cell changes during pregnancy in multiple sclerosis. Method: immunoSEQ multiplex PCR; TCRdb's copy keeps in-frame clones and lacks some. The sample includes 65,000 to 90,000 clones, roughly 92% of them seen just once. V lost 4 bases and J lost 1; bases outside the gene matches: 7. The CDR3 covers 16 residues. Germline values: CDR1 SNHLY, CDR2 FYNNEI. The source material was peripheral blood, sampled in the first trimester of pregnancy. The chain joins TRBV2 to TRBJ2-4; 7 bases map to TRBD1. The sequence was collected from a female donor with multiple sclerosis, enrolled in a pregnancy study. The CDR3 sequence: CASSGDRAAAKNIQYF. CDR3 nucleotides: TGTGCCAGCAGTGGGGACAGAGCGGCGGCCAAAAACATTCAGTACTTC.